This TCR beta chain was recorded in a study of cytomegalovirus exposure and HLA in healthy donors. Turning to the study itself: From HLA-typed donors, an early data release held 70 million to 100 million unique TCRs.

The PCR ran on 60 Vbeta and 13 Jbeta primers. The table came from immunoSEQ multiplex PCR; TCRdb's copy has only in-frame clones and leaves some out. Among some 250,000 clones, roughly 87% were seen once, and the ten largest hold approximately 5.3%. Study-level points and caveats: The majority of TCR sequences were rare, yet some public TCRs appeared in many donors. Common viral pathogens were later found to be apparently linked to several of the most significant clusters. TCR beta chains associated with HLA were, in a later analysis, more clonally expanded than equally common others.

This clone occurred once. Its antigen is not known. The CDR3 is 13 residues long. CDR1 and CDR2 (germline): LNHNV, YYDKDF (reference sequence). Trimming shortened V by 4 bases and J by 5 bases, and 11 bases separated the two germline ends. V usage is TRBV15 and J usage is TRBJ2-5; D call uncertain. The sample taken for sequencing was PBMCs. The clonotype comes from a woman in her 40s in good health and CMV-seropositive. The CDR3 region is CATSTGAVETQYF. The CDR3 DNA follows: TGTGCCACCAGCACAGGTGCTGTTGAGACCCAGTACTTC. Using reference TRBV15 and TRBJ2-5 for the parts outside the CDR3, the full variable domain is DAMVIQNPRYQVTQFGKPVTLSCSQTLNHNVMYWYQQKSSQAPKLLFHYYDKDFNNEADTPDNFQSRRPNTSFCFLDIRSPGLGDTAMYLCATSTGAVETQYFGPGTRLLVL.